Below are 21 T cell receptor beta chains sequenced from a single sample in a study of blood T cell repertoires in COVID-19. Only in-frame clones appear in the TCRdb table, and some are missing; sequencing was by immunoSEQ multiplex PCR. Found here are around 130,000 clones, 80% to 85% of them singletons; the top ten hold more than 7%. Sample: peripheral blood. These receptor sequences come from a human donor in a cohort sampled during active COVID-19.

The chain couples TRBV28 to TRBJ1-5, with D unclear. Germline V gene sequence: CDR1 MDHEN, CDR2 SYDVKM. V was cut by 6 bases and J by 6 bases, with 18 bases left in between. The CDR3 covers 15 residues. CDR3 residues: CASSRARASLQPQHF. The CDR3 DNA reads as TGTGCCAGCAGCCGCGCCCGAGCTAGCCTTCAGCCCCAGCATTTT.

The V call is TRBV5-1, the J call TRBJ1-3; 8 bases are a match to TRBD1. The germline CDR1 and CDR2 sequences are SGHRS and YFSETQ. This CDR3 spans 15 amino acids. Trimming took 1 base from V and 5 from J; bases not matched to a gene: 5. CDR3 sequence (DNA): TGCGCCAGCAGCTTGACCGGACAGGGCAGAAACACCATATATTTT. Encoded protein: CASSLTGQGRNTIYF. The whole variable domain, remainder taken from reference TRBV5-1 and TRBJ1-3, is KAGVTQTPRYLIKTRGQQVTLSCSPISGHRSVSWYQQTPGQGLQFLFEYFSETQRNKGNFPGRFSGRQFSNSRSEMNVSTLELGDSALYLCASSLTGQGRNTIYFGEGSWLTVV.

This rearrangement joins TRBV29-1 to TRBJ1-5; 9 nucleotides agree with TRBD1. The junction had 1 base not matched to a gene; V was cut back by 5 bases and J by 5 bases. Per germline, CDR1 SQVTM and CDR2 ANQGSEA. This CDR3 is built from 12 residues. The DNA of the CDR3 is TGCAGCGTTTGGACAGGGGATCAGCCCCAGCATTTT. Translating gives CSVWTGDQPQHF.

The V and J genes are TRBV5-1 and TRBJ1-5, with TRBD1 matching over 8 bases. V was clipped by 8 bases and J by 2 bases; unmatched bases: 15. Germline CDR1 reads SGHRS; CDR2 reads YFSETQ. This CDR3 region has 17 residues. The CDR3 loop reads CARKTGDETRGNQPQHF. CDR3 DNA: TGCGCCAGAAAGACAGGGGACGAAACTCGGGGCAATCAGCCCCAGCATTTT. Full variable domain (outside the CDR3, taken from reference TRBV5-1 and TRBJ1-5): KAGVTQTPRYLIKTRGQQVTLSCSPISGHRSVSWYQQTPGQGLQFLFEYFSETQRNKGNFPGRFSGRQFSNSRSEMNVSTLELGDSALYLCARKTGDETRGNQPQHFGDGTRLSIL.

J is TRBJ2-3 and V is TRBV28; perhaps TRBD2 as D (5 bases). The CDR3 covers 14 residues. Trimming took 6 bases from V and 4 from J, leaving 14 bases between them. Germline V gives CDR1 MDHEN, CDR2 SYDVKM. The CDR3 region is CASSGRAGPDTQYF. CDR3 bases: TGTGCCAGCAGCGGCCGGGCGGGTCCAGATACGCAGTATTTT. The full variable domain, with the rest looked up from reference TRBV28 and TRBJ2-3, is DVKVTQSSRYLVKRTGEKVFLECVQDMDHENMFWYRQDPGLGLRLIYFSYDVKMKEKGDIPEGYSVSREKKERFSLILESASTNQTSMYLCASSGRAGPDTQYFGPGTRLTVL.

The gene calls are TRBV7-2 and TRBJ2-7, with 7 bases matching TRBD1. The germline CDR1 and CDR2 sequences are SGHTA and FQGNSA. With 1 base clipped from V and 4 bases from J, the junction kept 4 bases outside the gene matches. The CDR3 contains 14 residues. The CDR3, as DNA: TGTGCCAGCAGCTTAGACAGGGGTCCTTACGAGCAGTACTTC. This encodes CASSLDRGPYEQYF.

The rearrangement links TRBV9 to TRBJ2-2, with D uncertain. The CDR3 loop spans 12 amino acids. Trimming left V 4 bases short and J 6 bases short, with 7 bases between. Germline-derived CDR1 and CDR2 are SGDLS and YYNGEE. As DNA, the CDR3 is TGTGCCAGCAGCTTCGACTCCGGGGAGCTGTTTTTT. Protein product: CASSFDSGELFF.

This rearrangement joins TRBV5-1 to TRBJ2-3; TRBD2 agrees at 10 bases. The CDR3 has 17 residues. Trimming at V came to 0 bases and at J to 5 bases, leaving 9 bases not matched to a gene. Per the germline V gene, CDR1 is SGHRS and CDR2 is YFSETQ. The CDR3 sequence is CASSLGLAGGPLDTQYF. CDR3 nucleotide sequence: TGCGCCAGCAGCTTGGGGTTAGCGGGGGGACCTCTAGATACGCAGTATTTT.

The chain couples TRBV14 to TRBJ2-5, with 9 bases that match TRBD2. J gave up 9 bases and V 6 bases, and 2 bases lay outside the gene matches. The CDR3 consists of 11 residues. Germline V gene lookup returns CDR1 SGHDN and CDR2 FVKESK. CDR3 in amino acids: CASRGLASQYF. The CDR3 DNA reads as TGTGCCAGCAGGGGACTAGCATCCCAGTACTTC.

This chain uses TRBV4-1 with TRBJ1-5; perhaps TRBD1 as D (5 bases). The CDR3 sequence is 18 residues long. Germline V lookup: CDR1 MGHRA, CDR2 YSYEKL. Trimming took off 1 base at V and 1 base at J, with 17 bases between the two ends. The CDR3, as DNA: TGCGCCAGCAGCCAAGGGGGAGCCCGGGACTTAAGCAATCAGCCCCAGCATTTT. Translated: CASSQGGARDLSNQPQHF.

Here the CDR3 DNA reads TGTGCCAGCAGCCACAGCGGGGCAGGAGATACGCAGTATTTT. Translating it yields CASSHSGAGDTQYF. V usage is TRBV3-1 (or the pseudogene TRBV3-2) and J usage is TRBJ2-3, with 7 bases matching TRBD2. In germline, CDR1 is LGHDT, CDR2 YNNKEL (reference sequence). The V gene end was trimmed by 3 bases and the J gene end by 5 bases; junction bases not matched to a gene: 5. This CDR3 has 14 residues.

The chain uses TRBV19 and TRBJ2-2; 8 nucleotides match TRBD2. In germline, CDR1 is LNHDA, CDR2 SQIVND (reference sequence). V lost 9 bases to trimming and J lost 0 bases; unmatched junction nucleotides: 9. The length of the CDR3 is 16 residues. The CDR3 sequence: CASQTGGTTNTGELFF. The CDR3 DNA sequence: TGTGCCAGCCAAACGGGGGGGACAACGAACACCGGGGAGCTGTTTTTT.

This clone has just one count. The chain recombines TRBV28 with TRBJ1-3; 8 nucleotides line up with TRBD1. This CDR3 has 15 residues. With 3 bases clipped from V and 9 bases from J, the junction kept 10 bases outside the gene matches. Germline assignment: CDR1 MDHEN and CDR2 SYDVKM. CDR3 region: CASSLSRRGPVTIYF. The CDR3 DNA reads TGTGCCAGCAGTTTGAGTCGCAGGGGGCCAGTCACCATATATTTT.

The V call is TRBV14, the J call TRBJ1-2; D might be TRBD1 (6 bases). The germline V gene encodes CDR1 SGHDN and CDR2 FVKESK. Trimming pared 0 bases from V and 6 bases from J, leaving 17 bases between. CDR3 length equals 16 residues. CDR3 protein: CASSQESGGLGDGYTF. DNA for the CDR3: TGTGCCAGCAGCCAAGAATCGGGGGGCCTGGGAGATGGCTACACCTTC.

This clone was seen just once. The chain has TRBV5-4 and TRBJ2-7, with D maybe TRBD1 (6 bases). The germline V and J ends were trimmed by 0 bases and 3 bases, with 7 bases remaining between them. The germline CDR1 and CDR2 sequences are SGHNT and YYREEE (reference sequence). The CDR3 is 13 residues long. The CDR3 sequence is CASSLEGHYEQYF. CDR3 bases: TGTGCCAGCAGCTTGGAGGGACACTACGAGCAGTACTTC.

In regard to this clone: At one end the junction does not follow the germline gene, possibly because of a read error. V gene TRBV6-1 combines with J gene TRBJ2-1; 8 nucleotides match TRBD1. Germline V CDR1 and CDR2: MNHNS, SASEGT. This CDR3 is built from 15 residues. The CDR3 bases are TGTGCCAGTAGTGAGGGACAGGCGGTAGTCAATGAGCAGTTCTTC. Translated: CASSEGQAVVNEQFF.

This clone is judged medium-sized. The chain uses TRBV5-1 and TRBJ2-2; TRBD2 might be the D (5 bases). This CDR3 spans 13 amino acids. Germline CDR1 SGHRS, CDR2 YFSETQ. Trimming cost V 0 bases and J 6 bases, with 6 bases left between them. The chain's CDR3 is CASSLDGAGELFF. CDR3 nucleotide sequence: TGCGCCAGCAGCTTGGACGGGGCCGGGGAGCTGTTTTTT.

The chain links TRBV11-2 to TRBJ1-2; the D gene is possibly TRBD1 (6 bases). CDR1 and CDR2 from the germline V gene are SGHAT and FQNNGV. Trimming removed 2 bases at V and 4 bases at J, with 8 bases between. The CDR3 has 13 residues. For the CDR3, the DNA is TGTGCCAGCAGCTTACCAGGGGTCTATGGCTACACCTTC. It specifies CASSLPGVYGYTF.

This chain joins TRBV28 and TRBJ1-5; a weak D match, TRBD1 (6 bases). Germline V gene sequence: CDR1 MDHEN, CDR2 SYDVKM. The CDR3 length is 14 residues. V lost 4 bases, J lost 5 bases, and 12 bases lay in between. In DNA, the CDR3 is TGTGCCAGCAGTTCGTCAGGGGTACATCAGCCCCAGCATTTT. It is translated as CASSSSGVHQPQHF.

The V and J genes are TRBV2 and TRBJ1-4; 9 bases are a match to TRBD1. The CDR3 consists of 15 residues. Germline CDR1 and CDR2: SNHLY and FYNNEI. The V segment lost 3 bases and the J segment 6 bases; nucleotides outside the gene matches: 5. The CDR3 protein is CASSEDRGLDEKLFF. The CDR3, as DNA: TGTGCCAGCAGTGAGGACAGGGGTCTGGATGAAAAACTGTTTTTT.

The chain joins TRBV3-1 (or the pseudogene TRBV3-2) to TRBJ1-3; tentative D call: TRBD1 (5 bases). Trimming removed 8 bases at V and 4 bases at J, with 18 bases between. Germline V gives CDR1 LGHDT, CDR2 YNNKEL (reference sequence). The CDR3 is 15 amino acids. The CDR3 spells CASAPKGSGGNTIYF. The CDR3 DNA sequence: TGTGCCAGCGCCCCAAAGGGGTCTGGAGGAAACACCATATATTTT.